Presented here are 29 T cell receptor beta chains from one specimen sequenced in a study of blood T cell repertoires in COVID-19. Clones were sequenced by immunoSEQ multiplex PCR, and TCRdb holds only the in-frame ones, with some missing. The top ten hold roughly 4.9% of the sample, which has 150,000 to 200,000 clones, 80% to 85% seen once. The sequenced material came from PBMCs or T cells enriched from blood (not recorded which). These receptors were obtained from a man aged 70-80 years who had been exposed to COVID-19.

The chain links TRBV19 to TRBJ1-1; D remains unclear. The ends were cut back, 3 bases at V and 1 base at J, with 9 bases in the middle. The CDR3 loop spans 14 amino acids. The germline V gene encodes CDR1 LNHDA and CDR2 SQIVND (reference sequence). The CDR3 region is CASSIWAGNTEAFF. CDR3 nucleotide sequence: TGTGCCAGTAGTATTTGGGCGGGGAACACTGAAGCTTTCTTT.

The rearrangement links TRBV7-8 to TRBJ2-7; D is possibly TRBD2 (7 bases). The V end lost 5 bases, the J end lost 5 bases, and 16 bases lay between the germline ends. Germline V gene data show CDR1 as SGHVS and CDR2 as FQNEAQ. CDR3 length: 14 residues. CDR3 residues: CASSQGLAVHEQYF. The CDR3 DNA sequence: TGTGCCAGCAGCCAGGGGCTAGCGGTTCACGAGCAGTACTTC.

The chain recombines TRBV12-3 or TRBV12-4 with TRBJ2-1; D unclear. The CDR3 loop spans 10 amino acids. The ends were cut back, 6 bases at V and 9 bases at J, with 6 bases in the middle. CDR3 in amino acids: CASSRIEQFF. The CDR3 DNA is TGTGCCAGCAGCCGTATTGAGCAGTTCTTC.

V is TRBV29-1 and J is TRBJ2-7; 7 positions agree with TRBD1. CDR3 length equals 15 residues. V was pared by 1 base and J by 3 bases, with 9 bases of the junction left unmatched. Germline V gene sequence: CDR1 SQVTM, CDR2 ANQGSEA. The chain's CDR3 is CSVEGVGTELYEQYF. CDR3 coding DNA: TGCAGCGTTGAAGGGGTTGGGACAGAACTCTACGAGCAGTACTTC.

This chain links TRBV4-3 with TRBJ2-5; 8 positions agree with TRBD2. The trim removed 1 base at V and 5 bases at J, leaving 9 bases unmatched. CDR1 and CDR2 from the germline V gene are LGHNA and YSLEER. This CDR3 contains 16 residues. The CDR3 region has the DNA TGCGCCAGCAGCCAAGCGAGCGGGGGTGATTCGGAGACCCAGTACTTC. The encoded protein is CASSQASGGDSETQYF.

The CDR3, as DNA: TGTGCCAGCAGCCCACAGGGACTGAACACTGAAGCTTTCTTT. It specifies CASSPQGLNTEAFF. The chain carries TRBV7-2 and TRBJ1-1, with D possibly TRBD1 on 6 matching bases. The ends were cut back, 5 bases at V and 0 bases at J, with 10 bases in the middle. Per germline, CDR1 SGHTA and CDR2 FQGNSA. This CDR3 is built from 14 residues.

The rearrangement uses TRBV30 and TRBJ1-5, with D perhaps TRBD1 (5 bases). Germline V gene lookup returns CDR1 GTSNPN and CDR2 SVGIG (reference sequence). V dropped 2 bases and J dropped 0 bases, with 11 bases sitting between them. The CDR3 has 15 residues. CDR3 sequence reads: CAWSMGQSSNQPQHF. CDR3 sequence (DNA): TGTGCCTGGAGTATGGGGCAGAGTAGCAATCAGCCCCAGCATTTT. The full variable domain, in which reference TRBV30 and TRBJ1-5 provide the parts outside the CDR3, is SQTIHQWPATLVQPVGSPLSLECTVEGTSNPNLYWYRQAAGRGLQLLFYSVGIGQISSEVPQNLSASRPQDRQFILSSKKLLLSDSGFYLCAWSMGQSSNQPQHFGDGTRLSIL.

V gene TRBV19 combines with J gene TRBJ1-2; weak D call: TRBD1 (5 bases). V gave up 4 bases and J gave up 0 bases, with 15 bases separating them. Germline V CDR1 and CDR2: LNHDA, SQIVND (reference sequence). The CDR3 length is 16 residues. In nucleotides, the CDR3 is TGTGCCAGTAGTAAGGGAGGATGGGGGTCTAACTATGGCTACACCTTC. Translating it yields CASSKGGWGSNYGYTF.

The V call is TRBV6-6, the J call TRBJ1-2; no firm D call. CDR1 is MNHNY and CDR2 is SVGAGI in the germline V gene (reference sequence). This CDR3 spans 13 amino acids. V was cut by 6 bases and J by 6 bases, with 14 bases left in between. The CDR3 DNA reads TGTGCCAGCAGCCGTACCGGGGTGGATGGCTACACCTTC. This translates into CASSRTGVDGYTF.

This clone was detected once. The V and J genes are TRBV5-1 and TRBJ2-7, with 10 bases aligning to TRBD1. Germline assignment: CDR1 SGHRS and CDR2 YFSETQ. The CDR3 runs 15 residues. The V gene end was trimmed by 4 bases and the J gene end by 6 bases; junction bases not matched to a gene: 10. CDR3 sequence (DNA): TGCGCCAGCAGCGCAGTTTCCGGGACAGGGGCCGAGCAGTACTTC. Protein: CASSAVSGTGAEQYF.

This clone was seen a few times. The rearrangement uses TRBV6-2 or TRBV6-3 and TRBJ2-1; TRBD2 matches 15 bases. Germline trimming cut 6 bases from V and 4 bases from J; bases unmatched to any gene: 10. The CDR3 contains 18 residues. CDR1 is MNHEY, CDR2 SVGEGT, per germline. The chain's CDR3 is CASSLRGLAGGGYNEQFF. In DNA, the CDR3 is TGTGCCAGCAGCTTACGGGGACTAGCGGGAGGAGGGTACAATGAGCAGTTCTTC.

The V call is TRBV19, the J call TRBJ2-1; 7 positions match TRBD2. From germline, CDR1 is LNHDA and CDR2 SQIVND (reference sequence). The CDR3 spans 13 residues. The junction had 9 bases not matched to a gene; V was cut back by 11 bases and J by 5 bases. The CDR3 here is CAARTRQNNEQFF. The CDR3 DNA sequence: TGTGCCGCAAGGACTAGACAAAACAATGAGCAGTTCTTC.

This chain joins TRBV5-4 and TRBJ2-5; D might be TRBD1 (5 bases). The CDR3 spans 14 residues. Trimming took 4 bases from V and 0 from J, leaving 10 bases between them. The V gene's germline CDR1 is SGHNT and CDR2 YYREEE (reference sequence). The CDR3 DNA follows: TGTGCCAGCAGCCGGAAGGACAACCAAGAGACCCAGTACTTC. This translates into CASSRKDNQETQYF.

This clone was counted once. The rearrangement links TRBV4-2 to TRBJ1-1; 7 positions match TRBD1. The CDR3 loop spans 14 amino acids. Looked up from germline, CDR1 is LGHNA and CDR2 is YNFKEQ. The V segment lost 1 base and the J segment 3 bases; nucleotides outside the gene matches: 2. The chain's CDR3 is CASSQVDRDTEAFF. As DNA, the CDR3 is TGTGCCAGCAGCCAAGTAGACAGGGACACTGAAGCTTTCTTT.

The rearrangement links TRBV2 to TRBJ2-3; TRBD2 agrees at 10 bases. V shed 7 bases and J 6 bases; nucleotides not matched to a gene: 7. Looked up from germline, CDR1 is SNHLY and CDR2 is FYNNEI. The CDR3 extends over 14 amino acids. CDR3 in DNA: TGTGCCAGCACCCTAGCGGGAGTCAGGGATACGCAGTATTTT. Translating gives CASTLAGVRDTQYF.

The chain joins TRBV2 to TRBJ2-1; 7 nucleotides agree with TRBD2. V shed 6 bases and J 3 bases; nucleotides not matched to a gene: 8. This CDR3 spans 15 amino acids. The V gene's germline CDR1 is SNHLY and CDR2 FYNNEI. The CDR3 DNA follows: TGTGCCAGCAGCCCCCGGGGGGTTCGCTACAATGAGCAGTTCTTC. Its translation is CASSPRGVRYNEQFF.

This clone was observed a single time. The rearrangement joins TRBV5-1 to TRBJ1-5, with D possibly TRBD1 on 5 matching bases. In germline, CDR1 is SGHRS, CDR2 YFSETQ. CDR3 length equals 15 residues. Trimming pared 0 bases from V and 6 bases from J, leaving 13 bases between. CDR3 nucleotide sequence: TGCGCCAGCAGCTTGGGATCGCAGGGAGGTCAGCCCCAGCATTTT. The encoded protein is CASSLGSQGGQPQHF.

This sequence joins TRBV7-9 and TRBJ1-2, with a possible D match to TRBD1 (6 bases). The V gene's germline CDR1 is SEHNR and CDR2 FQNEAQ (reference sequence). V lost 3 bases to trimming and J lost 4 bases, with 6 bases between them. This CDR3 comprises 12 residues. The CDR3 loop reads CASSLDSYGYTF. DNA of the CDR3: TGTGCCAGCAGCTTGGACAGCTATGGCTACACCTTC.

CDR3 loop: CASSQDVAGRGTDTQYF. The DNA for the CDR3 is TGTGCCAGCAGCCAAGATGTAGCTGGGCGGGGCACAGATACGCAGTATTTT. The chain is built from TRBV4-2 and TRBJ2-3; perhaps TRBD2 as D (5 bases). The germline gives CDR1 LGHNA, CDR2 YNFKEQ. The CDR3 loop spans 17 amino acids. The V end was cut by 0 bases, the J end by 1 base, with 14 bases between.

The chain employs TRBV27 and TRBJ2-2; 12 positions agree with TRBD1. This CDR3 region has 20 residues. Germline assignment: CDR1 MNHEY and CDR2 SMNVEV (reference sequence). With 4 bases clipped from V and 6 bases from J, the junction kept 18 bases outside the gene matches. CDR3 sequence: CASSSKILYPGQGAAGELFF. CDR3 bases: TGTGCCAGCAGTTCTAAAATACTCTACCCGGGACAGGGGGCCGCCGGGGAGCTGTTTTTT.

The J gene is TRBJ1-3, the V gene TRBV4-1; D not certain. Trimming took 0 bases from V and 7 from J, leaving 13 bases between them. Per the germline V gene, CDR1 is MGHRA and CDR2 is YSYEKL. The CDR3 is 15 residues long. CDR3 nucleotides: TGCGCCAGCAGCCAAGATCAAGGAGGTTTCAACACCATATATTTT. This encodes CASSQDQGGFNTIYF.

V usage is TRBV7-2 and J usage is TRBJ1-1; no definite D call. Germline assignment: CDR1 SGHTA and CDR2 FQGNSA. Trimming cost V 11 bases and J 0 bases, with 13 bases left between them. This CDR3 contains 13 residues. CDR3 nucleotides: TGTGCCGGTTCGAGGGAGTTGAACACTGAAGCTTTCTTT. It specifies CAGSRELNTEAFF.

The rearrangement links TRBV19 to TRBJ1-5; TRBD1 matches 7 bases. Germline CDR1 and CDR2: LNHDA and SQIVND (reference sequence). Trimming at V came to 3 bases and at J to 9 bases, leaving 8 bases not matched to a gene. There are 14 residues in the CDR3. The CDR3 here is CASSMGQSLGPQHF. CDR3 coding DNA: TGTGCCAGTAGTATGGGACAGAGCTTAGGGCCCCAGCATTTT. Complete variable domain (other parts from reference TRBV19 and TRBJ1-5): DGGITQSPKYLFRKEGQNVTLSCEQNLNHDAMYWYRQDPGQGLRLIYYSQIVNDFQKGDIAEGYSVSREKKESFPLTVTSAQKNPTAFYLCASSMGQSLGPQHFGDGTRLSIL.

The genes are TRBV12-5 and TRBJ1-5; D gene uncertain. Germline CDR1 is LGHNT and CDR2 is FRNRAP. Trimming took off 1 base at V and 0 bases at J, with 4 bases between the two ends. The CDR3 covers 14 residues. The CDR3 coding sequence is TGTGCTAGTGGTTTGGACACTAGCAATCAGCCCCAGCATTTT. As protein: CASGLDTSNQPQHF. The entire variable domain, with the rest obtained from reference TRBV12-5 and TRBJ1-5, is as follows: DARVTQTPRHKVTEMGQEVTMRCQPILGHNTVFWYRQTMMQGLELLAYFRNRAPLDDSGMPKDRFSAEMPDATLATLKIQPSEPRDSAVYFCASGLDTSNQPQHFGDGTRLSIL.

The chain links TRBV5-1 to TRBJ1-2; D may be TRBD1 (5 bases). The CDR3 totals 15 residues. Trimming took off 4 bases at V and 8 bases at J, with 21 bases between the two ends. CDR1 and CDR2 (germline): SGHRS, YFSETQ. CDR3: CASSVSGTGLGGYTF. The CDR3 DNA follows: TGCGCCAGCAGCGTCTCCGGGACTGGGCTTGGGGGCTACACCTTC.

The J gene is TRBJ1-1, the V gene TRBV5-1; 7 bases are a match to TRBD1. CDR1 is SGHRS, CDR2 YFSETQ, per germline. J gave up 6 bases and V 0 bases, and 5 bases lay outside the gene matches. The CDR3 totals 14 residues. In DNA form, the CDR3 reads TGCGCCAGCAGCTTGGTGCCAGGGGGTGCTGAAGCTTTCTTT. Translated: CASSLVPGGAEAFF.

V is TRBV19 and J is TRBJ2-1; 12 bases align to TRBD1. The CDR3 has 18 residues. CDR1 and CDR2 from the germline V gene are LNHDA and SQIVND (reference sequence). Trimming took 6 bases from V and 0 from J; bases not matched to a gene: 9. The DNA of the CDR3 is TGTGCCAGTAGGGGGACAGGGGGCCAACTTAGCTCCTACAATGAGCAGTTCTTC. Protein sequence: CASRGTGGQLSSYNEQFF. The complete variable domain, with remaining parts taken from reference TRBV19 and TRBJ2-1, reads DGGITQSPKYLFRKEGQNVTLSCEQNLNHDAMYWYRQDPGQGLRLIYYSQIVNDFQKGDIAEGYSVSREKKESFPLTVTSAQKNPTAFYLCASRGTGGQLSSYNEQFFGPGTRLTVL.

The chain uses TRBV19 and TRBJ2-1, with 8 positions matching TRBD2. Germline V gives CDR1 LNHDA, CDR2 SQIVND (reference sequence). CDR3 length equals 15 residues. The trim removed 1 base at V and 3 bases at J, leaving 2 bases unmatched. CDR3 in amino acids: CASSIAAGVYNEQFF. As DNA, the CDR3 is TGTGCCAGTAGTATAGCAGCGGGGGTCTACAATGAGCAGTTCTTC.

Concerning this clone itself: A junction boundary mismatches the germline segment, possibly from a read error. The chain is built from TRBV2 and TRBJ1-2; TRBD1 matches 10 bases. The CDR3 consists of 15 residues. Germline CDR1 is SNHLY and CDR2 is FYNNEI. This CDR3 reads CASREGTGDWYGYTF. For the CDR3, the DNA is TGTGCCAGCAGAGAAGGGACAGGGGATTGGTATGGCTACACCTTC.